This T cell receptor beta chain emerged from a study of T cells in Graves' hyperthyroidism and ophthalmopathy. Ophthalmopathy cases met thresholds of Clinical Activity Score at least 3, NOSPECS grade at least 4 and duration under 3 months. Between the trimmed V and J ends, which lost 0 bases and 7 bases, there was a span of 4 bases. Germline loops: CDR1 SEHNR, CDR2 FQNEAQ (reference sequence). This CDR3 has 12 residues. There were TCR beta CDR3 regions amplified from RNA transcripts. In the first-round RT-PCR of the TCR CDR3, the HTBI primer set was used. TCRdb re-analysed the multiplex PCR reads in MiXCR, keeping a single row per CDR3 protein. The sample yields about 400,000 distinct CDR3 sequences, roughly 13% seen once. This clonotype was observed many times.

Sequencing input: blood. The chain uses TRBV7-9 and TRBJ2-1; D is unclear. The TCR was taken from a man aged 45-65 years with Graves' ophthalmopathy. The CDR3 nucleotides are TGTGCCAGCAGCTTAGCCCCAAATGAGCAGTTCTTC. This gives the protein CASSLAPNEQFF.